The clone carrying this T cell receptor beta chain counts as medium-sized. Antigen specificity is unknown. This sample was taken from a study of spatial heterogeneity in lung cancer. Study-level information: Sequencing consistently turned up more beta-chain sequences than alpha-chain sequences. In tumor regions TCR transcript counts correlated strongly with a matched bulk RNA-seq T cell module score.

Study outcomes and limitations: Counts of expanded alpha and beta TCRs within tumors tracked the tumor nonsynonymous mutation count.

TCR cDNA molecules each had a unique molecular identifier. MiXCR was run by TCRdb on the 5' RACE reads, yielding one entry per CDR3 protein. The sample lists about 8,000 distinct CDR3 sequences, around 10% occurring once. The CDR3 is made up of 14 amino acids. CDR1 is MDHEN and CDR2 is SYDVKM in the germline V gene. Between the trimmed V and J ends, which lost 6 bases and 7 bases, there was a span of 16 bases. Time point denoted: sample taken at primary tumor resection. The sequenced material consisted of unsorted whole RNA from tumor, nontumor lung or frozen PBMC. The J gene is TRBJ2-1, the V gene TRBV28; weak D call: TRBD1 (5 bases). The material sequenced was lung tumor tissue, taken at surgery. This receptor was identified in a male donor with early-stage non-small cell lung cancer. CDR3 region: CASSLQGVENEQFF. For the CDR3, the DNA is TGTGCCAGCAGCCTCCAGGGTGTAGAAAATGAGCAGTTCTTC. Drawing the rest from reference TRBV28 and TRBJ2-1, the complete variable domain is DVKVTQSSRYLVKRTGEKVFLECVQDMDHENMFWYRQDPGLGLRLIYFSYDVKMKEKGDIPEGYSVSREKKERFSLILESASTNQTSMYLCASSLQGVENEQFFGPGTRLTVL.